This TCR beta chain stems from a study of cytomegalovirus exposure and HLA in healthy donors. The ends lost 6 bases at V and 3 bases at J; junction bases unmatched: 7. CDR1 MNHEY and CDR2 SMNVEV come from the germline V gene (reference sequence). This CDR3 spans 15 amino acids. Sequencing used immunoSEQ multiplex PCR; TCRdb keeps in-frame clones, though not all of them. The sample shows 200,000 or so clones, more than 65% of them seen only once. A remark on this clone: Its antigen is still unknown.

Regarding the study as a whole: The study designated around 150 TCR beta chains cytomegalovirus-associated.

It was the roughly 130-subject validation cohort, separate from the approximately 620-subject first cohort, to which the donors belonged. The chain employs TRBV27 and TRBJ1-5, with 8 nucleotides matching TRBD1. This receptor was identified in a woman under 40 in good health and CMV-seropositive. Sequencing was carried out using PBMCs. The CDR3 coding sequence is TGTGCCAGCAGCCGAGGGACAGGTTCCAATCAGCCCCAGCATTTT. Encoded protein: CASSRGTGSNQPQHF.